The 28 T cell receptor beta chains below were found in one sample sequenced in a study of T cell responses to AZD1222 COVID-19 vaccine. The data were produced by immunoSEQ multiplex PCR, yet TCRdb's version contains in-frame clones alone and is incomplete. The sample lists approximately 150,000 clones; around 92% were seen once. The material sequenced was peripheral blood, taken on day 0 of AZD1222 vaccination. Receptors were obtained from an adult in good health.

V and J are TRBV7-9 and TRBJ2-5; TRBD1 agrees at 7 bases. The CDR3 consists of 16 residues. Germline V gene data show CDR1 as SEHNR and CDR2 as FQNEAQ (reference sequence). The ends lost 6 bases at V and 4 bases at J; junction bases unmatched: 14. The CDR3 DNA sequence: TGTGCCAGCAGAAGACAGGGCACCCAAAGGGCAGAGACCCAGTACTTC. As protein: CASRRQGTQRAETQYF.

The V and J genes are TRBV2 and TRBJ1-2; D remains unclear. The V end was cut by 6 bases, the J end by 9 bases, with 11 bases between. The CDR3 sequence is 11 residues long. CDR1 is SNHLY and CDR2 is FYNNEI in the germline V gene. The CDR3 sequence: CASRGWGSYTF. For the CDR3, the DNA is TGTGCCAGCAGGGGGTGGGGTAGCTACACCTTC.

This rearrangement joins TRBV6-5 to TRBJ2-3, with D possibly called TRBD1 or TRBD2 (5 bases each). V lost 2 bases to trimming and J lost 2 bases, with 14 bases between them. This CDR3 spans 16 amino acids. CDR1 and CDR2 from the germline V gene are MNHEY and SVGAGI. In DNA, the CDR3 is TGTGCCAGCAGTTACACCGGGGACGGATACACAGATACGCAGTATTTT. It codes for CASSYTGDGYTDTQYF.

The chain joins TRBV18 to TRBJ2-7; D unclear. There are 13 residues in the CDR3. Between the trimmed V and J ends, which lost 4 bases and 0 bases, there was a span of 7 bases. The germline V gene has CDR1 KGHSH and CDR2 LQKENI. CDR3 sequence (DNA): TGTGCCAGCTCACTAACGGGCTCCTACGAGCAGTACTTC. This sequence encodes CASSLTGSYEQYF.

This CDR3 is CASSFLGYSNQPQHF. The CDR3, as DNA: TGTGCCAGCAGCTTCCTAGGGTATAGCAATCAGCCCCAGCATTTT. This chain links TRBV7-2 with TRBJ1-5, with D unclear. Per germline, CDR1 SGHTA and CDR2 FQGNSA. The CDR3 has 15 amino acids. The V end was cut by 3 bases, the J end by 0 bases, with 9 bases between.

The V call is TRBV29-1, the J call TRBJ1-5; TRBD1 agrees at 8 bases. The junction had 10 bases not matched to a gene; V was cut back by 6 bases and J by 6 bases. CDR1 and CDR2 from the germline V gene are SQVTM and ANQGSEA. This CDR3 comprises 14 residues. CDR3 residues: CSVAPDRGGQPQHF. CDR3 coding DNA: TGCAGCGTCGCGCCTGACAGGGGAGGTCAGCCCCAGCATTTT. The whole variable domain, remainder taken from reference TRBV29-1 and TRBJ1-5, is SAVISQKPSRDICQRGTSLTIQCQVDSQVTMMFWYRQQPGQSLTLIATANQGSEATYESGFVIDKFPISRPNLTFSTLTVSNMSPEDSSIYLCSVAPDRGGQPQHFGDGTRLSIL.

The chain combines TRBV13 with TRBJ2-5, with TRBD2 matching 9 bases. Germline V gene sequence: CDR1 PRHDT, CDR2 FYEKMQ (reference sequence). V shed 7 bases and J 5 bases; nucleotides not matched to a gene: 8. The CDR3 is 14 amino acids. The CDR3 DNA sequence: TGTGCCAGCATCCTAAGCGGGGGGCCGGAGACCCAGTACTTC. This encodes CASILSGGPETQYF. Full variable domain (outside the CDR3, taken from reference TRBV13 and TRBJ2-5): AAGVIQSPRHLIKEKRETATLKCYPIPRHDTVYWYQQGPGQDPQFLISFYEKMQSDKGSIPDRFSAQQFSDYHSELNMSSLELGDSALYFCASILSGGPETQYFGPGTRLLVL.

The chain combines TRBV6-5 with TRBJ2-3, with unresolved D. The CDR3 runs 14 residues. CDR1 MNHEY and CDR2 SVGAGI come from the germline V gene. V was cut by 0 bases and J by 6 bases, with 10 bases left in between. The CDR3: CASSYSIPTDTQYF. CDR3 in DNA: TGTGCCAGCAGTTACTCTATCCCAACCGATACGCAGTATTTT.

This chain joins TRBV5-4 and TRBJ2-5; 11 bases align to TRBD1. Germline loops: CDR1 SGHNT, CDR2 YYREEE (reference sequence). Unmatched junction bases numbered 9, after V lost 3 bases and J lost 5 bases. The CDR3 extends over 16 amino acids. CDR3 amino acids: CASSSDRGQLWETQYF. As DNA, the CDR3 is TGTGCCAGCAGCTCGGACAGGGGGCAATTGTGGGAGACCCAGTACTTC.

This clone came up a few times. This chain links TRBV5-6 with TRBJ1-4; 7 bases agree with TRBD1. CDR1 and CDR2 from the germline V gene are SGHDT and YYEEEE. V shed 2 bases and J 10 bases; nucleotides not matched to a gene: 5. The CDR3 consists of 13 residues. CDR3 protein: CASSFWRGRKLFF. The CDR3 region has the DNA TGTGCCAGCAGCTTTTGGAGGGGGCGAAAACTGTTTTTT.

The CDR3 DNA reads as TGTGCCAGCAGCTTAGCGGAGGGGCGCATGGCTGGCTACACCTTC. It specifies CASSLAEGRMAGYTF. The chain carries TRBV11-2 and TRBJ1-2, with D possibly TRBD1 on 5 matching bases. The CDR3 is 15 residues long. Trimming left V 1 base short and J 7 bases short, with 16 bases between. Looked up from germline, CDR1 is SGHAT and CDR2 is FQNNGV.

The chain combines TRBV19 with TRBJ1-2, with 10 positions matching TRBD1. Germline V CDR1 and CDR2: LNHDA, SQIVND (reference sequence). The CDR3 contains 15 residues. Unmatched junction bases numbered 7, after V lost 2 bases and J lost 7 bases. In DNA form, the CDR3 reads TGTGCCAGTAGTATACTCGGGACAGGGGTGTTTGGCTACACCTTC. It is translated as CASSILGTGVFGYTF.

The J gene is TRBJ2-7, the V gene TRBV6-5; TRBD1 matches at 7 bases. Per germline, CDR1 MNHEY and CDR2 SVGAGI. V lost 7 bases to trimming and J lost 2 bases; unmatched junction nucleotides: 8. The CDR3 is 14 residues long. As DNA, the CDR3 is TGTGCCAGCACCGGACAGGTCGGTACCTACGAGCAGTACTTC. This codes for CASTGQVGTYEQYF.

With respect to this clone: Relative to the germline gene, one junction end is altered; a read error may explain this. The CDR3 reads CASSYQSGTRLVF. Here the CDR3 DNA reads TGTGCCAGCAGTTACCAGTCCGGGACTAGATTAGTCTTC. The V and J genes are TRBV6-2 or TRBV6-3 and TRBJ2-1; 8 bases line up with TRBD2. Germline lookup yields CDR1 MNHEY and CDR2 SVGEGT. CDR3 size: 13 residues.

The chain uses TRBV2 and TRBJ1-4; D possibly corresponds to TRBD1 (6 bases). The CDR3 extends over 14 amino acids. V lost 10 bases, J lost 4 bases, and 16 bases lay in between. Germline CDR1 reads SNHLY; CDR2 reads FYNNEI. The CDR3 DNA reads TGTGCCACGGAGGGGGTGCGGGGTAATGAAAAACTGTTTTTT. The encoded protein is CATEGVRGNEKLFF.

J is TRBJ1-4 and V is TRBV2; TRBD1 matches 9 bases. The germline gives CDR1 SNHLY, CDR2 FYNNEI. This CDR3 region has 16 residues. V lost 7 bases, J lost 5 bases, and 11 bases stayed unmatched. CDR3 amino acids: CASTPNTGTGNEKLFF. CDR3 sequence (DNA): TGTGCCAGCACCCCGAATACCGGGACAGGGAATGAAAAACTGTTTTTT.

V usage is TRBV5-1 and J usage is TRBJ1-2; D gene ambiguous. CDR3 length: 13 residues. Germline assignment: CDR1 SGHRS and CDR2 YFSETQ. V dropped 3 bases and J dropped 3 bases, with 9 bases sitting between them. The chain's CDR3 is CASSSTTDYGYTF. CDR3 DNA sequence: TGCGCCAGCAGCTCGACGACGGACTATGGCTACACCTTC. Full variable domain (outside the CDR3, taken from reference TRBV5-1 and TRBJ1-2): KAGVTQTPRYLIKTRGQQVTLSCSPISGHRSVSWYQQTPGQGLQFLFEYFSETQRNKGNFPGRFSGRQFSNSRSEMNVSTLELGDSALYLCASSSTTDYGYTFGSGTRLTVV.

The chain couples TRBV20-1 to TRBJ1-1; D possibly corresponds to TRBD1 (5 bases). This CDR3 is built from 13 residues. V lost 3 bases to trimming and J lost 1 base, with 9 bases between them. Germline CDR1 and CDR2: DFQATT and SNEGSKA (reference sequence). The CDR3 nucleotides read TGCAGTGCTAGTTCCAGGGCGAACACTGAAGCTTTCTTT. Protein sequence: CSASSRANTEAFF.

In DNA form, the CDR3 reads TGTGCCAGCAGCCCGGGACAGACTACCGGGGAGCTGTTTTTT. This gives the protein CASSPGQTTGELFF. V is TRBV11-2 and J is TRBJ2-2; TRBD1 matches 7 bases. The CDR3 covers 14 residues. V shed 5 bases, J shed 5 bases, and the junction held 5 bases outside the gene matches. From germline, CDR1 is SGHAT and CDR2 FQNNGV.

The V call is TRBV27, the J call TRBJ1-4; tentative D call: TRBD1 (6 bases). The germline V gene has CDR1 MNHEY and CDR2 SMNVEV (reference sequence). The CDR3 spans 13 residues. Trimming stripped 4 bases from V and 10 bases from J, with 13 bases between. The CDR3 protein is CASSWALQGKLFF. The CDR3 DNA follows: TGTGCCAGCAGTTGGGCTCTACAGGGAAAACTGTTTTTT. The complete variable domain, with remaining parts taken from reference TRBV27 and TRBJ1-4, reads EAQVTQNPRYLITVTGKKLTVTCSQNMNHEYMSWYRQDPGLGLRQIYYSMNVEVTDKGDVPEGYKVSRKEKRNFPLILESPSPNQTSLYFCASSWALQGKLFFGSGTQLSVL.

The rearrangement links TRBV4-1 to TRBJ2-7; D might be TRBD1 (6 bases). Per the germline V gene, CDR1 is MGHRA and CDR2 is YSYEKL. The CDR3 has 16 residues. Trimming took off 0 bases at V and 3 bases at J, with 15 bases between the two ends. DNA of the CDR3: TGCGCCAGCAGCCAAGAGGGGCACACAGGGTTCTACGAGCAGTACTTC. The encoded protein is CASSQEGHTGFYEQYF.

Here the CDR3 reads CASIGGGRETQYF. CDR3 in DNA: TGTGCCAGCATCGGAGGGGGAAGGGAGACCCAGTACTTC. V and J are TRBV2 and TRBJ2-5, with D perhaps matching TRBD1 or TRBD2 (6 bases each). The CDR3 consists of 13 residues. Trimming removed 7 bases from V and 5 bases from J, with 14 bases in between. Germline V CDR1 and CDR2: SNHLY, FYNNEI. Supplemented by reference TRBV2 and TRBJ2-5, the full variable domain reads EPEVTQTPSHQVTQMGQEVILRCVPISNHLYFYWYRQILGQKVEFLVSFYNNEISEKSEIFDDQFSVERPDGSNFTLKIRSTKLEDSAMYFCASIGGGRETQYFGPGTRLLVL.

The V and J genes are TRBV15 and TRBJ1-1; 7 positions match TRBD1. V shed 4 bases, J shed 8 bases, and the junction held 7 bases outside the gene matches. The CDR3 runs 13 residues. Germline V gives CDR1 LNHNV, CDR2 YYDKDF (reference sequence). The CDR3 sequence is CATSTLQGTEAFF. Here the CDR3 DNA reads TGTGCCACCAGCACCCTACAGGGGACCGAAGCTTTCTTT.

The V call is TRBV6-5, the J call TRBJ2-1; D gene uncertain. Germline-derived CDR1 and CDR2 are MNHEY and SVGAGI. The CDR3 length is 14 residues. V lost 5 bases to trimming and J lost 5 bases, with 13 bases between them. CDR3 nucleotides: TGTGCCAGCAGTAATGCCGGGTCAAACAATGAGCAGTTCTTC. Its protein product is CASSNAGSNNEQFF.

V is TRBV7-8 and J is TRBJ1-1, with a possible D match to TRBD1 (5 bases). The CDR3 has 14 amino acids. V was shortened by 1 base and J by 4 bases, with 10 bases between the two germline ends. Germline lookup yields CDR1 SGHVS and CDR2 FQNEAQ. Written as DNA, the CDR3 is TGTGCCAGCAGCTTAGGTGTCGGGGGCACTGAAGCTTTCTTT. Translation: CASSLGVGGTEAFF.

The chain is built from TRBV30 and TRBJ2-5; D is ambiguous. Germline CDR1 and CDR2: GTSNPN and SVGIG (reference sequence). The germline V and J ends were trimmed by 0 bases and 5 bases, with 13 bases remaining between them. This CDR3 has 14 amino acids. The CDR3 sequence is CAWSVRGVRETQYF. The CDR3 nucleotides are TGTGCCTGGAGTGTACGCGGAGTCCGGGAGACCCAGTACTTC.

V gene TRBV5-6 combines with J gene TRBJ2-5; the match to TRBD2 covers 8 bases. After removal of 1 base from V and 1 base from J, the junction contained 6 bases not matched to a gene. CDR1 and CDR2 (germline): SGHDT, YYEEEE. The CDR3 is made up of 16 amino acids. The CDR3 coding sequence is TGTGCCAGCAGCTTGCGGACTAGCTCCCTCCAAGAGACCCAGTACTTC. Residues: CASSLRTSSLQETQYF.

The chain carries TRBV2 and TRBJ1-4; TRBD1 is a possible D gene (6 bases). The germline V gene has CDR1 SNHLY and CDR2 FYNNEI. This CDR3 region has 14 residues. V gave up 5 bases and J gave up 5 bases, with 12 bases separating them. The CDR3 here is CASSIRTANEKLFF. For the CDR3, the DNA is TGTGCCAGCAGTATCAGGACAGCGAATGAAAAACTGTTTTTT.